This is a list of T cell receptor beta chains from one sample in a study of vaccination effects on CD4 cells after COVID-19. Profiling relied on immunoSEQ multiplex PCR, and the TCRdb table lists in-frame clones only, not all of them. The sample has 7,500 to 10,000 clones, approximately 72% seen once. These TCRs' antigens remain unknown. Sequences were derived from CD4+ T cells from PBMCs cultured without peptide, sampled after COVID-19 vaccination. These receptors came from a human donor who received a COVID-19 vaccine. Both conserved end residues are part of each CDR3. The D gene is left open where the match is weak. Clone size is shown for a subset of rows, as once, few, many or a class of expanded clone.

TRBJ1-1	once	.	TRBV5-8	TGTGCCAGCAGCCCGCCGGCCAGGGAAAAAGCTTTCTTT	CASSPPAREKAFF
TRBJ1-6	few	.	TRBV15	TGTGCCACCAGCAGAGCCAGAAGGCCCAGCTCCTATAATTCACCCCTCCACTTT	CATSRARRPSSYNSPLHF
TRBJ1-1	.	.	TRBV29-1	TGCAGCGGCGGGACGGTGAACACTGAAGCTTTCTTT	CSGGTVNTEAFF
TRBJ2-2	.	TRBD2	TRBV5-1	TGCGCCAGCAGCTTGCTAGCGGGGGCCTCGAACACCGGGGAGCTGTTTTTT	CASSLLAGASNTGELFF
TRBJ1-5	.	TRBD1	TRBV10-3	TGTGCCATCAGTGGGATGACAGGGGAAGGGCATCAGCCCCAGCATTTT	CAISGMTGEGHQPQHF
TRBJ1-2	.	.	TRBV6-5	TGTGCCAGCAGTTACGACAGGTTCTATGGCTACACCTTC	CASSYDRFYGYTF
TRBJ1-1	.	TRBD1	TRBV28	TGTGCCAGCAGTTTAGGGACAGGGAGGACTGAAGCTTTCTTT	CASSLGTGRTEAFF
TRBJ1-3	few	.	TRBV4-2	TGTGCCAGCAGCCAAGATCCAGGACTTGGAAACACCATATATTTT	CASSQDPGLGNTIYF
TRBJ2-2	.	.	TRBV10-3	TGTGCCATCAGTGATCAGGTCCGGGACACCGGGGAGCTGTTTTTT	CAISDQVRDTGELFF
TRBJ1-2	.	.	TRBV28	TGTGCCAGCAGTTTTGCGGGGGGAGGTGGCTACACCTTC	CASSFAGGGGYTF
TRBJ2-7	few	.	TRBV28	TGTGCCAGCGCCGGGACGGTGGCCTACGAGCAGTACTTC	CASAGTVAYEQYF
TRBJ2-3	.	.	TRBV18	TGTGCCAGCTCACCAGGGGCCAGCACAGATACGCAGTATTTT	CASSPGASTDTQYF
TRBJ1-6	few	.	TRBV5-1	TGCGCCAGCAGCTTTGCCAGCTCCTATAATTCACCCCTCCACTTT	CASSFASSYNSPLHF
TRBJ1-1	.	.	TRBV4-3	TGCGCCAGCAGCCAAGATTTGCGGGCAGGCACTGAAGCTTTCTTT	CASSQDLRAGTEAFF
TRBJ1-1	.	.	TRBV7-9	TGTGCCAGCAGCCCGAAGGGGGACACTGAAGCTTTCTTT	CASSPKGDTEAFF
TRBJ2-1	.	.	TRBV24-1	TGTGCCACCAGCAACCGGGACCCAGGATCGTACAATGAGCAGTTCTTC	CATSNRDPGSYNEQFF
TRBJ1-1	.	.	TRBV7-3	TGTGCCAGCAGCTTAGAAGGCAGGGGAGGTGAAGCTTTCTTT	CASSLEGRGGEAFF
TRBJ2-6	once	.	TRBV24-1	TGTGCCACCAGTGACCCAGCCTCTGGGGCCAACGTCCTGACTTTC	CATSDPASGANVLTF
TRBJ1-5	.	.	TRBV11-2	TGTGCCAGCAGCTTAGGGGGCCCCAATCAGCCCCAGCATTTT	CASSLGGPNQPQHF
TRBJ1-5	.	.	TRBV19	TGTGCCAGTAGTAACCCTCCGACACACTATAGCAATCAGCCCCAGCATTTT	CASSNPPTHYSNQPQHF
TRBJ1-5	.	.	TRBV28	TGTGCCAGCACGACGAGTAATCAGCCCCAGCATTTT	CASTTSNQPQHF
TRBJ1-5	.	TRBD1	TRBV5-6	TGTGCCAGCAGCTTGGCAGGGGGCCAGGGTCAGCCCCAGCATTTT	CASSLAGGQGQPQHF
TRBJ2-1	.	TRBD2	TRBV7-2	TGTGCCAGCAGCGCCGGGCGGGCTAGCGGGGTGAATGAGCAGTTCTTC	CASSAGRASGVNEQFF
TRBJ2-1	.	TRBD2	TRBV19	TGTGCCAGTAGTTTCCGAACTAGCGGGAGCTCCTACAATGAGCAGTTCTTC	CASSFRTSGSSYNEQFF
TRBJ1-4	.	.	TRBV19	TGTGCCAGTAGTACGATGACCAGTGGTAATGAAAAACTGTTTTTT	CASSTMTSGNEKLFF
TRBJ1-6	few	TRBD1	TRBV6-1	TGTGCCAGCAGTTCCGGACAGGGGGCTTCACCCCTCCACTTT	CASSSGQGASPLHF
TRBJ1-2	.	.	TRBV9	TGTGCCAGCAGCCCCCGGGCCGAGGACTATGGCTACACCTTC	CASSPRAEDYGYTF
TRBJ1-2	.	.	TRBV5-4	TGTGCCAGCAGCTTTGGATTAGATCGGGTCTCCGGCTACACCTTC	CASSFGLDRVSGYTF
TRBJ1-1	once	.	TRBV29-1	TGCAGCGTTGGGACAGCTGAAGCTTTCTTT	CSVGTAEAFF
TRBJ2-3	.	TRBD2	TRBV2	TGTGCCAGCAGTGTGCGACGGACTAGCGGGGTAAGGGGAAAAACAGATACGCAGTATTTT	CASSVRRTSGVRGKTDTQYF
TRBJ1-2	once	TRBD1	TRBV4-2	TGTGCCAGCAGCCAAGAATTAAAGGACAGGGTTGGCTACACCTTC	CASSQELKDRVGYTF
TRBJ1-2	.	.	TRBV28	TGTGCCAGCAGTTTACCCCAGGGCTATGAGGGCTACACCTTC	CASSLPQGYEGYTF
TRBJ2-2	.	.	TRBV19	TGTGCCAGTAGTTACACCGGGACTGCAGGTCCGGGGGAGCTGTTTTTT	CASSYTGTAGPGELFF
TRBJ2-1	once	.	TRBV20-1	TGCAGTGTTACAGGTTACAATGAGCAGTTCTTC	CSVTGYNEQFF
TRBJ2-2	.	.	TRBV4-3	TGCGCCAGCAGCCAAGATAACACCGGGGAGCTGTTTTTT	CASSQDNTGELFF
TRBJ2-2	.	.	TRBV5-1	TGCGCCAGCAGCTTGACCAACTCACAAGTGACCGGGGAGCTGTTTTTT	CASSLTNSQVTGELFF